Reported below is one T cell receptor (beta chain). Its cognate antigen has yet to be identified. Base qualities were left out, and no much larger clone turns up one base away. At one collaborating source in Seattle, patients were enrolled during active infection and were followed longitudinally through the course of disease. Whole blood was collected in K2EDTA tubes by collaborating institutions according to the institutions' own protocols. For TCRbeta analysis, collaborator samples were shipped as frozen whole blood, as isolated PBMCs, or as DNA extracted from either sample type. This record belongs to a study of blood T cell repertoires in COVID-19 (dated by TCRdb to 2019 to 2021). For context, the study as a whole: Collaborator samples came from the United States, Italy and Spain and covered acute and convalescent phases of COVID-19. The prospective study material was composed of cDNA or gDNA derived from T cells, B-cell-depleted T cells, or PBMCs. Subjects who had been exposed to COVID-19, were actively infected with it, or had recovered from it provided the deeply sampled blood TCRbeta repertoires that made up the dataset. Nearly every sample came with metadata listing a de-identified subject ID, COVID-19 status, age in years and sex. Where HLA class I and class II types were available, the types were taken from metadata supplied by the sample provider, not from assay-based typing. The repertoires were made available in a free public database intended to serve as a resource for research on the immune response to SARS-CoV-2. Samples were obtained from the ongoing ImmuneRACE study (first 160 participants) and from about 1,300 subjects provided by 6 global collaborators.

TCRbeta CDR3 regions were amplified from genomic DNA by means of the immunoSEQ Assay, a bias-controlled multiplex PCR. The authors processed their data as follows. The number of nucleated cells in each sample was estimated by amplification of reference gene primers within the assay. Sequence reads were collapsed and filtered to measure the absolute abundance of every unique TCRbeta CDR3 rearrangement. For each sample, productive Simpson clonality was calculated as the square root of Simpson's diversity index across productive rearrangements. Sourced from immuneACCESS, this table was stored by TCRdb with only in-frame sequences that have V and J called. A share of the clones is absent; for the studies checked, an unresolved V gene accounts for under half, and the remainder has no known explanation. V and J calls plus clone size are reproduced from that table; the DNA served to infer D and trimming. The sample table lists about 430,000 clones, approximately 90% of them with a count of one. The leading ten clones occupy roughly 0.78% of the sample.

On the study overall, not on this receptor specifically: Clinical and demographic metadata were provided uncurated, with the amount varying by source and participant.

This clonotype was obtained from a man younger than 30 with COVID-19, enrolled during active disease. Sequences were obtained from peripheral blood.

The CDR3 reads as follows: CASSLQRNTEAFF. In nucleotide form, the sequence is TGTGCCAGCAGCTTACAGCGGAACACTGAAGCTTTCTTT. The chain couples TRBV7-2 to TRBJ1-1; no D gene is confidently identified. The germline V gene provides CDR1 SGHTA and CDR2 FQGNSA. V drops 2 bases and J drops 1 base, leaving 5 bases in between. Its CDR3 holds 13 amino acids, cysteine through phenylalanine. Only the CDR3 part of the read is kept: 39 bases, read in frame from the first base.